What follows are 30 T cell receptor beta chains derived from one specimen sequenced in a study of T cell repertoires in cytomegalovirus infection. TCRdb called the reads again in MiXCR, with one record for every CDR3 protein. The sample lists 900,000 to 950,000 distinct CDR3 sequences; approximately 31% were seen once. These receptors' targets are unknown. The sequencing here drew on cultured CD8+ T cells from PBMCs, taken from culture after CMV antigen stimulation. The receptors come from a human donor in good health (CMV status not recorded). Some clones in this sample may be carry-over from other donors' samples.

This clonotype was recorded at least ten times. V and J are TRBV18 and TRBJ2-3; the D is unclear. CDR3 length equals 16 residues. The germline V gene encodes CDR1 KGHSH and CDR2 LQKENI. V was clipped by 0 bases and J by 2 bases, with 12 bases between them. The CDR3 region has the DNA TGTGCCAGCTCACCACCTCAGTACCCCATCACAGATACGCAGTATTTT. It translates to CASSPPQYPITDTQYF.

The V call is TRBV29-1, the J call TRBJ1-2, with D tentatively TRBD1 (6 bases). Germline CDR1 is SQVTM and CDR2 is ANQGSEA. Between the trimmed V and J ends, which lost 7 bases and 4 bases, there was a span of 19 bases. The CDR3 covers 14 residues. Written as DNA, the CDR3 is TGCAGCGCCTCACCCGGGGGGCCGGGCTATGGCTACACCTTC. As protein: CSASPGGPGYGYTF.

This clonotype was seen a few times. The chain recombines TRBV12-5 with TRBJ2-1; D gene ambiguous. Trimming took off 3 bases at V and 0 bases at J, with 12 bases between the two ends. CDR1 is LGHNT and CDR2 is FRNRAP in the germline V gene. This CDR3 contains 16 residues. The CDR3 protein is CASGFHYTGSYNEQFF. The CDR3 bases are TGTGCTAGTGGTTTCCACTACACCGGCTCCTACAATGAGCAGTTCTTC.

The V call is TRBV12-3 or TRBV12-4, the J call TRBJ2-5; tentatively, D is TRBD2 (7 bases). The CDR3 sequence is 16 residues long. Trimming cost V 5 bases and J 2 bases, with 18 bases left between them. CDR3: CASSPKGGPRQETQYF. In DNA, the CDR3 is TGTGCCAGCAGTCCCAAGGGGGGGCCGAGACAAGAGACCCAGTACTTC.

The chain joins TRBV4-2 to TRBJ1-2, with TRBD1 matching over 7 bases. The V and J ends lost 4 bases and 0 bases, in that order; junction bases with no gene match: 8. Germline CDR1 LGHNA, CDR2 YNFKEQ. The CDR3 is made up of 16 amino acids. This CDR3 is CASSLKGTETNYGYTF. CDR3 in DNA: TGTGCCAGCAGCCTCAAGGGGACAGAGACTAACTATGGCTACACCTTC.

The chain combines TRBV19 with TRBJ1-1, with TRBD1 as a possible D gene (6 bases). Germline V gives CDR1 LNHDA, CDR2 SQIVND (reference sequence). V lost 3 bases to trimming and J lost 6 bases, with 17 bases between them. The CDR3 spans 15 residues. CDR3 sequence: CASSMSFGGRPEAFF. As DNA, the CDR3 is TGTGCCAGTAGTATGAGCTTCGGGGGGCGACCTGAAGCTTTCTTT.

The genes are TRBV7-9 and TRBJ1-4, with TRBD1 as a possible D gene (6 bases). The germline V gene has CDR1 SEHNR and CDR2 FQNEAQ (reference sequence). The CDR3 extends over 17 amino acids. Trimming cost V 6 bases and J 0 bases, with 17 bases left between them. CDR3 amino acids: CASSPQGQAATNEKLFF. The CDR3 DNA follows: TGTGCCAGCAGTCCCCAGGGGCAGGCAGCAACTAATGAAAAACTGTTTTTT.

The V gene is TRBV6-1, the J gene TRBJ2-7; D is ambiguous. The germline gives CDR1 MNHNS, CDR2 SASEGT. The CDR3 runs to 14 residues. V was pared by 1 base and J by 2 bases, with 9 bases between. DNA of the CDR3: TGTGCCAGCAGTGAAGTGAACACCGCCTACGAGCAGTACTTC. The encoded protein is CASSEVNTAYEQYF.

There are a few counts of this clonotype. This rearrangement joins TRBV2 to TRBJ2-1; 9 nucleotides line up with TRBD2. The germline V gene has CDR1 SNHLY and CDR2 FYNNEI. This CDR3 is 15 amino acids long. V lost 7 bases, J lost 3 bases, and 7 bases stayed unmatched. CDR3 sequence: CASKETSGDYNEQFF. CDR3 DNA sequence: TGTGCCAGCAAGGAGACTAGCGGTGACTACAATGAGCAGTTCTTC.

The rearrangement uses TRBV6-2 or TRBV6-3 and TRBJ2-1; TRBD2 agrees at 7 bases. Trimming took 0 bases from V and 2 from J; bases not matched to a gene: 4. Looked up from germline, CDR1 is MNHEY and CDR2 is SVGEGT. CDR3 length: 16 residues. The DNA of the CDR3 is TGTGCCAGCAGTTACTCTCGGGACTATCCCTACAATGAGCAGTTCTTC. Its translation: CASSYSRDYPYNEQFF.

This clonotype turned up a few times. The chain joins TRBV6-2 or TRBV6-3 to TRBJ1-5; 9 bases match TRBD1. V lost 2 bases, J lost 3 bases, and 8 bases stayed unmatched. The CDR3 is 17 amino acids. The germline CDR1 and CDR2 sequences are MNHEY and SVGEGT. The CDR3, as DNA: TGTGCCAGCAGTTACGGCTCGGGACAGGGCCCCAATCAGCCCCAGCATTTT. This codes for CASSYGSGQGPNQPQHF.

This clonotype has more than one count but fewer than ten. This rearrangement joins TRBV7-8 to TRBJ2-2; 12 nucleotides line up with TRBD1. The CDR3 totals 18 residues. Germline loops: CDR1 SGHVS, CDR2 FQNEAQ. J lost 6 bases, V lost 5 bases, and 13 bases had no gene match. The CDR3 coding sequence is TGTGCCAGCAGCGTAACTCCCCGGGACAGGGGGCGGGCCGGGGAGCTGTTTTTT. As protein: CASSVTPRDRGRAGELFF.

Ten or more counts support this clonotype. This CDR3 reads CASSFLTARTDTQYF. The CDR3, as DNA: TGTGCCAGCAGTTTTCTTACTGCCCGCACAGATACGCAGTATTTT. The chain recombines TRBV12-3 or TRBV12-4 with TRBJ2-3, with D uncertain. This CDR3 has 15 residues. The V and J ends lost 3 bases and 1 base respectively, with 11 bases between them.

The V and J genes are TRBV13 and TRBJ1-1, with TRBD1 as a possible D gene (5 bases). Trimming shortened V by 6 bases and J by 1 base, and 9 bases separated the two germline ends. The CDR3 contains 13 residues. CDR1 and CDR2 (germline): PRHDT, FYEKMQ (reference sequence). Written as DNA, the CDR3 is TGTGCCAGCAGAGATGGGGGGAACACTGAAGCTTTCTTT. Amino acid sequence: CASRDGGNTEAFF.

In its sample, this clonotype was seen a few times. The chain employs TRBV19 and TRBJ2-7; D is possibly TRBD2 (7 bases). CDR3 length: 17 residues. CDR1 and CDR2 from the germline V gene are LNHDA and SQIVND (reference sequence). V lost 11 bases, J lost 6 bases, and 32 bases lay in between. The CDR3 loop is CAPQGRGPPAQPCEQYV. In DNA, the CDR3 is TGTGCCCCCCAAGGGCGGGGGCCCCCAGCCCAGCCTTGCGAGCAGTACGTC.

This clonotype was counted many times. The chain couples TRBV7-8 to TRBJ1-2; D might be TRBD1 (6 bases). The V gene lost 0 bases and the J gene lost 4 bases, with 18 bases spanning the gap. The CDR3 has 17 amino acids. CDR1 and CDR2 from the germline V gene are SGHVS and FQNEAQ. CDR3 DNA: TGTGCCAGCAGCTTAGCGGGGGCAGGGGACTTGGGCTATGGCTACACCTTC. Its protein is CASSLAGAGDLGYGYTF.

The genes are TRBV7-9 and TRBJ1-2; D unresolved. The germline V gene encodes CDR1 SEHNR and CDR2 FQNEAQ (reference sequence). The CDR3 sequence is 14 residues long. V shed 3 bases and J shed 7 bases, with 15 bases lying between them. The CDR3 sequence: CASSFSHGSLGYTF. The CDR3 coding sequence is TGTGCCAGCAGCTTTAGTCACGGATCCCTTGGCTACACCTTC.

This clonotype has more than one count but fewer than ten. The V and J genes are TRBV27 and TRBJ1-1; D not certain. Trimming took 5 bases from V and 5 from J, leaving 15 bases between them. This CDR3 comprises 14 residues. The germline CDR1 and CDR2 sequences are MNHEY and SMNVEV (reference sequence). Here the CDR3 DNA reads TGTGCCAGCAGTCCCGGGGAGGGTTATACTGAAGCTTTCTTT. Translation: CASSPGEGYTEAFF.

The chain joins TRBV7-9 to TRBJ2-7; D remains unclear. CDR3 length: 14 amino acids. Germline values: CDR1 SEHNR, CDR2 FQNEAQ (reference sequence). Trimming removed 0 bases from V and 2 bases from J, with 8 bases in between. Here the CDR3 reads CASSLALSPYEQYV. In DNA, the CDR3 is TGTGCCAGCAGCTTAGCGCTCAGCCCCTACGAGCAGTACGTC.

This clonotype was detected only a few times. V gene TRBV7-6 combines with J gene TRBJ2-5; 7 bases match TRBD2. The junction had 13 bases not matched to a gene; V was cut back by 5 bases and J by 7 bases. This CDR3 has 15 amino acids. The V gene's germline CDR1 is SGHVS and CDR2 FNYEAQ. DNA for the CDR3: TGTGCCAGCAGCCCTATGACTAGCCGTGAGGGGACCCAGTACTTC. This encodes CASSPMTSREGTQYF.

The CDR3 DNA follows: TGTGCCAGCAGCTGGGCGGGGGGATCAAACACCGGGGAGCTGTTTTTT. This encodes CASSWAGGSNTGELFF. V is TRBV7-6 and J is TRBJ2-2, with 8 bases fitting TRBD2. The V gene's germline CDR1 is SGHVS and CDR2 FNYEAQ. Germline trimming cut 4 bases from V and 2 bases from J; bases unmatched to any gene: 6. This CDR3 is 16 amino acids long.

The CDR3 region is CASSEYNGAGNYGYTF. The CDR3 DNA reads TGTGCCAGCAGTGAATATAATGGGGCAGGGAACTATGGCTACACCTTC. The chain links TRBV25-1 to TRBJ1-2, with a weak D call TRBD1 (5 bases). CDR3 length equals 16 residues. Trimming left V 0 bases short and J 2 bases short, with 13 bases between. Germline loops: CDR1 MGHDK, CDR2 SYGVNS.

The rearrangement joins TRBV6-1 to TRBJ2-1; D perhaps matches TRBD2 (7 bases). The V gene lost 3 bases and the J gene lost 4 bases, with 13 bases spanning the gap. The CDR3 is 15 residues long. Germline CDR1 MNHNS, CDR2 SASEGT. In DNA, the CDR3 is TGTGCCAGCAGTGATGCGGGGGCGCCTTACAATGAGCAGTTCTTC. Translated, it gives CASSDAGAPYNEQFF.

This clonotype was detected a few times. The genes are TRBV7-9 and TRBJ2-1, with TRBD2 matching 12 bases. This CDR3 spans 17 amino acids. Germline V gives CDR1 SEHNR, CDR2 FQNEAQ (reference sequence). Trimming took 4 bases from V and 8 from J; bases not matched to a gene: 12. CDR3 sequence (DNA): TGTGCCAGCAGCTCCATCAAAGCTAGCGGGGGGGCCCATGAGCAGTTCTTC. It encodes CASSSIKASGGAHEQFF.

CDR3 coding DNA: TGTGCCAGCAGTGAAGGGGCAGATCCATGGGAGACCCAGTACTTC. It yields the protein CASSEGADPWETQYF. The rearrangement uses TRBV2 and TRBJ2-5, with unresolved D. This CDR3 has 15 amino acids. V lost 1 base and J lost 5, with 14 bases in between. Germline CDR1 is SNHLY and CDR2 is FYNNEI.

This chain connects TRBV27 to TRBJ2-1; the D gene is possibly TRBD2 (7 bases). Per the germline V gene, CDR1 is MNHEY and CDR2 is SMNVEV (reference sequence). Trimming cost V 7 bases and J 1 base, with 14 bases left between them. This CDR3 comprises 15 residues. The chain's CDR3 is CASTGGGASYNEQFF. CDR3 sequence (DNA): TGTGCCAGCACCGGAGGGGGGGCATCCTACAATGAGCAGTTCTTC.

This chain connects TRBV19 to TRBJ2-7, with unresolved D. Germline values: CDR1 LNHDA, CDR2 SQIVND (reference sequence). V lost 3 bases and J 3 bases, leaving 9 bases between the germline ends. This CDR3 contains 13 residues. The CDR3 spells CASSMGSHYEQYF. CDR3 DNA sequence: TGTGCCAGTAGTATGGGAAGTCACTACGAGCAGTACTTC. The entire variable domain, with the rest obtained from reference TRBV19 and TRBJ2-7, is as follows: DGGITQSPKYLFRKEGQNVTLSCEQNLNHDAMYWYRQDPGQGLRLIYYSQIVNDFQKGDIAEGYSVSREKKESFPLTVTSAQKNPTAFYLCASSMGSHYEQYFGPGTRLTVT.

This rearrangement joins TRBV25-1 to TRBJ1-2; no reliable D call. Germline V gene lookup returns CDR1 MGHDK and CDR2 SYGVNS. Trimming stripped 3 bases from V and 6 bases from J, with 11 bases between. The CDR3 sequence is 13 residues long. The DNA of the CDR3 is TGTGCCAGCAGTGATGGGTCGGTCGATGGCTACACCTTC. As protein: CASSDGSVDGYTF.

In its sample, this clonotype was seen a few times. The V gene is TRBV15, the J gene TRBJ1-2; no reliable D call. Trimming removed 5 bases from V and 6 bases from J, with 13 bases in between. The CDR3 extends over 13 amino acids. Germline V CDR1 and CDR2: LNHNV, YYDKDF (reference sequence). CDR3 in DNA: TGTGCCACCAGCGGGGTTCAAGCGGATGGCTACACCTTC. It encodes CATSGVQADGYTF.

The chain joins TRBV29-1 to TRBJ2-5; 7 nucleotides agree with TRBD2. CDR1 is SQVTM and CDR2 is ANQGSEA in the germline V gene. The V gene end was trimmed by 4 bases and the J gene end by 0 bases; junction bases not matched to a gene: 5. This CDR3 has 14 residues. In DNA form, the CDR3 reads TGCAGCGTTGCGGCAGCGGGGCACCAAGAGACCCAGTACTTC. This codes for CSVAAAGHQETQYF. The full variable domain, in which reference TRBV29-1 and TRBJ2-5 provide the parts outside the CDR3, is SAVISQKPSRDICQRGTSLTIQCQVDSQVTMMFWYRQQPGQSLTLIATANQGSEATYESGFVIDKFPISRPNLTFSTLTVSNMSPEDSSIYLCSVAAAGHQETQYFGPGTRLLVL.